This T cell receptor beta chain was identified during a study of CD8+CD57+ T cells in acquired aplastic anemia. Turning to the study itself: Roughly 3.2 ug was the average amount of DNA from sorted CD4+ and CD8+ cells. Study-wide results and limits: Around 29 CD8+ CDR3 sequences were shared between patients and controls.

Researchers used genomic DNA as the template to profile TCR beta VDJ and CDR3. TCRdb fed the reads into MiXCR, producing one record per CDR3 protein. The sample has 200,000 or so distinct CDR3 sequences; less than 65% are singletons. The germline V gene has CDR1 SNHLY and CDR2 FYNNEI. The CDR3 runs 14 residues. V lost 3 bases, J lost 5 bases, and 11 bases lay in between. In regard to this clonotype: Its antigen is currently unknown.

The rearrangement joins TRBV2 to TRBJ1-5; TRBD1 might be the D (6 bases). Sequencing was done on a sample of sorted CD4+, CD8+, or CD8+CD57+ T cells (not recorded which) from PBMCs. This sequence originates from a human donor with severe aplastic anemia or a healthy control (not recorded which). The CDR3 protein is CASSDGRGHQPQHF. In DNA, the CDR3 is TGTGCCAGCAGTGACGGCAGGGGCCATCAGCCCCAGCATTTT.